These 3 T cell receptor beta chains were all obtained from the same sample, sequenced in a study of blood T cell repertoires in COVID-19. The assay was immunoSEQ multiplex PCR, and TCRdb's table has in-frame clones only and misses some. The data show a few hundred thousand clones, 70% to 90% seen once. What was sequenced was PBMCs or T cells enriched from blood (not recorded which). These receptors all stem from a young woman who had been exposed to COVID-19.

The genes are TRBV28 and TRBJ2-1; 13 nucleotides agree with TRBD2. This CDR3 contains 16 residues. The trim removed 4 bases at V and 5 bases at J, leaving 5 bases unmatched. Looked up from germline, CDR1 is MDHEN and CDR2 is SYDVKM. Here the CDR3 reads CASSYPGLAGNNEQFF. The CDR3 region has the DNA TGTGCCAGCAGTTATCCGGGACTAGCGGGAAACAATGAGCAGTTCTTC.

The rearrangement uses TRBV15 and TRBJ2-1, with D perhaps matching TRBD2 (6 bases). The CDR3 totals 16 residues. V lost 4 bases and J lost 9, with 22 bases in between. Looked up from germline, CDR1 is LNHNV and CDR2 is YYDKDF (reference sequence). The CDR3 coding sequence is TGTGCCACCAGCACTCCCGGGCGGGACGGTCCTGTTGAGCAGTTCTTC. Its translation: CATSTPGRDGPVEQFF.

This clone was picked up one time. V usage is TRBV28 and J usage is TRBJ2-7; TRBD1 might be the D (6 bases). The germline V and J ends were trimmed by 7 bases and 2 bases, with 12 bases remaining between them. Per the germline V gene, CDR1 is MDHEN and CDR2 is SYDVKM. The CDR3 length is 13 residues. CDR3 residues: CASTMTGAYEQYF. The CDR3 nucleotides are TGTGCCAGCACTATGACAGGCGCCTACGAGCAGTACTTC. Combining the CDR3 with reference TRBV28 and TRBJ2-7 gives the whole variable domain DVKVTQSSRYLVKRTGEKVFLECVQDMDHENMFWYRQDPGLGLRLIYFSYDVKMKEKGDIPEGYSVSREKKERFSLILESASTNQTSMYLCASTMTGAYEQYFGPGTRLTVT.